These 2 T cell receptor beta chains were sequenced from one sample in a study of shared clonotypes between healthy human individuals. Assay: immunoSEQ multiplex PCR; the TCRdb copy retains only in-frame clones and omits some. The data show 1.6 million or so clones, with roughly 98.5% seen just once and approximately 0.4% held by the top ten. Input material: naive CD4+ T cells sorted from blood. The subset was: CD45RA+ positively selected. Receptors were obtained from a man under 40 in good health.

The J gene is TRBJ2-2, the V gene TRBV7-9; maybe TRBD2 (5 bases). Germline V gene data show CDR1 as SEHNR and CDR2 as FQNEAQ (reference sequence). This CDR3 has 17 amino acids. Trimming stripped 1 base from V and 4 bases from J, with 16 bases between. The CDR3 is CASSLDRGARPTGELFF. The CDR3 DNA is TGTGCCAGCAGCTTAGATCGGGGTGCGCGTCCCACCGGGGAGCTGTTTTTT.

J is TRBJ1-2 and V is TRBV5-1, with no clear D. CDR3 size: 11 residues. With 4 bases removed from V and 2 bases from J, the gap between germline ends came to 3 bases. CDR1 and CDR2 from the germline V gene are SGHRS and YFSETQ. For the CDR3, the DNA is TGCGCCAGCAGCCCAAACTATGGCTACACCTTC. Translated, it gives CASSPNYGYTF.